This TCR beta chain was found in a study of blood T cell repertoires in COVID-19. The overall study: Material from acute and convalescent COVID-19 was sourced from the United States, Italy and Spain. PBMCs, B-cell-depleted T cells, or T cells were the source of the cDNA or gDNA that made up the material.

The data were produced by immunoSEQ multiplex PCR, yet TCRdb's version contains in-frame clones alone and is incomplete. Here the sample spans about 310,000 clones, 85% being singletons. The CDR3 has 16 amino acids. Germline CDR1 SEHNR, CDR2 FQNEAQ (reference sequence). V was pared by 5 bases and J by 0 bases, with 7 bases of the junction left unmatched. Those enrolled, adults aged about 18 to 89 years, came from some 23 US areas. During the 2 weeks before they entered the study, exposed participants had met someone with a PCR-confirmed or clinician-diagnosed COVID-19 case. The chain has TRBV7-9 and TRBJ2-4; 7 bases align to TRBD1. This TCR was recovered from a woman under 40 who had been exposed to COVID-19. The sequenced material came from PBMCs or T cells enriched from blood (not recorded which). CDR3 DNA: TGTGCCAGCAGCCATACGACAGGGATAGCCAAAAACATTCAGTACTTC. Amino acid sequence: CASSHTTGIAKNIQYF.